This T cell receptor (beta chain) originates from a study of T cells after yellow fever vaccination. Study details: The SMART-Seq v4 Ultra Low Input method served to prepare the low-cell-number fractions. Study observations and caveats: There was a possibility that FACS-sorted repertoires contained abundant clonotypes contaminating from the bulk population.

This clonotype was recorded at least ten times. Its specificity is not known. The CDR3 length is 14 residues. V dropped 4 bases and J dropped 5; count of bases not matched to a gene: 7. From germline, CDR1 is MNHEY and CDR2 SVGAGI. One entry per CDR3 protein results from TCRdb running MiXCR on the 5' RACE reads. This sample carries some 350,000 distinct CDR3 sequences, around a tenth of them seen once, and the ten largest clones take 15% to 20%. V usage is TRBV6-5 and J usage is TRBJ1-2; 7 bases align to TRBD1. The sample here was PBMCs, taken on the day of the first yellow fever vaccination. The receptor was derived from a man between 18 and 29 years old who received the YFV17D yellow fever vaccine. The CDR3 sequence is CASSSTGRGYGYTF. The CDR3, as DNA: TGTGCCAGCAGTTCGACAGGGCGAGGGTATGGCTACACCTTC.